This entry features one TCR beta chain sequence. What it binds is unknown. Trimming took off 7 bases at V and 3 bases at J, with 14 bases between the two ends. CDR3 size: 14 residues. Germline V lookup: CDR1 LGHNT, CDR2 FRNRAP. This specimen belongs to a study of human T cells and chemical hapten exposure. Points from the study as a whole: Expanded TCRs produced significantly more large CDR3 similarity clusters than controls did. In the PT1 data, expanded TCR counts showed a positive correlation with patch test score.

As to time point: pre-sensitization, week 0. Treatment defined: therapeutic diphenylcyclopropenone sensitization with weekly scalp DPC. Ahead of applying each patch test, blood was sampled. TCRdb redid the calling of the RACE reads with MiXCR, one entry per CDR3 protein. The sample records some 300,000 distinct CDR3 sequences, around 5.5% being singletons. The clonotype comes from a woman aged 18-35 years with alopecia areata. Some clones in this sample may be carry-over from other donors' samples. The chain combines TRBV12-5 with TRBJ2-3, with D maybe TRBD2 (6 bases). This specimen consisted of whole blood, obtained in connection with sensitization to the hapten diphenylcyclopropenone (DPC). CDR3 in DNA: TGTGCTAGTGTACCCGGGGGACGAACAGATACGCAGTATTTT. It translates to CASVPGGRTDTQYF.